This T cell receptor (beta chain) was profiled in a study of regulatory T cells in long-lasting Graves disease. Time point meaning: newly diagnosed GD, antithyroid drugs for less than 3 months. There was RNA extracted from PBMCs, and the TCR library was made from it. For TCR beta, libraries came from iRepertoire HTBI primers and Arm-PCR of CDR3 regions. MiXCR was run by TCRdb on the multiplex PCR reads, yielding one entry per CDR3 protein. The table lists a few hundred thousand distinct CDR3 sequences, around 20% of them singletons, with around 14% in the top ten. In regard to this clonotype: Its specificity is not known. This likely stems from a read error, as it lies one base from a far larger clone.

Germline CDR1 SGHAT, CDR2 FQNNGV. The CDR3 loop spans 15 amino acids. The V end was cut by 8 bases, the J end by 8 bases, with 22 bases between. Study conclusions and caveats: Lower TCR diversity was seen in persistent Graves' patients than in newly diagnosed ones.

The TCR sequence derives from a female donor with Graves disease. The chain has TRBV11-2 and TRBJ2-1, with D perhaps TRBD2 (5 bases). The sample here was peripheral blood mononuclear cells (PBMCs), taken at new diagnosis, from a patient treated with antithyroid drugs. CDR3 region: CASRTRAEGSHEQFF. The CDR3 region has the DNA TGTGCCAGCCGCACCCGGGCTGAGGGCTCCCATGAGCAGTTCTTC.